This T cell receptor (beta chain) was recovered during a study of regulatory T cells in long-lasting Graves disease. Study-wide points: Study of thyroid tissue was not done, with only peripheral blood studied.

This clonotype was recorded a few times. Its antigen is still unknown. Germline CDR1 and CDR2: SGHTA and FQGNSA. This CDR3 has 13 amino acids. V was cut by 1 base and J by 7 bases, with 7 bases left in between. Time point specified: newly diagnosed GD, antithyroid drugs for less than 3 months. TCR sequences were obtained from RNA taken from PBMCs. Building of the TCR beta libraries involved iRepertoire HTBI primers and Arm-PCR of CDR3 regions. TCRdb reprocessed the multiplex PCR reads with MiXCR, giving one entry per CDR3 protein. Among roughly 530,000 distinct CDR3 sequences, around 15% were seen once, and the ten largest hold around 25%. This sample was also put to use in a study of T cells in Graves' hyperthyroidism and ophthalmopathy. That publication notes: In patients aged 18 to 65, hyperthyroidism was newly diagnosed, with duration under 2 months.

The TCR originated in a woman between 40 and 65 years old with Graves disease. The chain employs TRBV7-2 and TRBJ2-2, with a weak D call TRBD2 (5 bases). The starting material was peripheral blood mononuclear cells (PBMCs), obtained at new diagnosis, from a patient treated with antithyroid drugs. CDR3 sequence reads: CASSLEAGGELFF. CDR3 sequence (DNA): TGTGCCAGCAGCTTAGAGGCGGGCGGGGAGCTGTTTTTT.